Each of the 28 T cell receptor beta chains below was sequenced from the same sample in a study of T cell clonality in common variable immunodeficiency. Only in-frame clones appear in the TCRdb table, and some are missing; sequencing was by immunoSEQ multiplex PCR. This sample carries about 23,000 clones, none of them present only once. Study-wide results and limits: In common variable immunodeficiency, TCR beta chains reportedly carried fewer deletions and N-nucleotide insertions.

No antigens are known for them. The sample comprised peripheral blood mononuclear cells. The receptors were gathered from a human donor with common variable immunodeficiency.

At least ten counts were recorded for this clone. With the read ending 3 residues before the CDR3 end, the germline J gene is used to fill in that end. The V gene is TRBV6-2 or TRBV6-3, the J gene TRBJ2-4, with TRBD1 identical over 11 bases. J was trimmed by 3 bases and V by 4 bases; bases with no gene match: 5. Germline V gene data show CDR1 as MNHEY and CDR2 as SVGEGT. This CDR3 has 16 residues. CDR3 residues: CASSWDRGSVKNIQYF. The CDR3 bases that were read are TGTGCCAGCAGTTGGGACAGGGGGTCAGTCAAAAACATT.

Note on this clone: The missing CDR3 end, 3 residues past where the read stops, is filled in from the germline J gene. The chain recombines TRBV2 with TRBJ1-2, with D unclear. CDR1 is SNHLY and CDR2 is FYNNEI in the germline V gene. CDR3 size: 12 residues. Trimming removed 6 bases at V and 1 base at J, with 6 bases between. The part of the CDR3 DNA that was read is TGTGCCAGCAGACAGAGTAACTATGGC. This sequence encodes CASRQSNYG. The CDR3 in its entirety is CASRQSNYGYTF.

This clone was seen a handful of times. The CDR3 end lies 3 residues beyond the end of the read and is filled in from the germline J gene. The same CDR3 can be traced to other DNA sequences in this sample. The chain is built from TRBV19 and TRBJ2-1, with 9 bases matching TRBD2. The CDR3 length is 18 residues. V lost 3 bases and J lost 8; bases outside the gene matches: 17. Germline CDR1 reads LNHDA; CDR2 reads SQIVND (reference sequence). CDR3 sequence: CASSMTGGGAGSIDEQFF. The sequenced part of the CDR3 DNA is TGTGCCAGTAGTATGACGGGCGGGGGGGCCGGTAGTATAGATGAG.

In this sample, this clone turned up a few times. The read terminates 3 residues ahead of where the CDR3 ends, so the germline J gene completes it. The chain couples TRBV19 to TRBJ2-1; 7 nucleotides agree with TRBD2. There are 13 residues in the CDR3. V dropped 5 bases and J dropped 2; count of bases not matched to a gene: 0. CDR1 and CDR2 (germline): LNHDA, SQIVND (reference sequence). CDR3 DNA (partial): TGTGCCAGTAGTCTAGCGGCCTACAATGAG. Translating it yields CASSLAAYNE. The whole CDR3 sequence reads CASSLAAYNEQFF.

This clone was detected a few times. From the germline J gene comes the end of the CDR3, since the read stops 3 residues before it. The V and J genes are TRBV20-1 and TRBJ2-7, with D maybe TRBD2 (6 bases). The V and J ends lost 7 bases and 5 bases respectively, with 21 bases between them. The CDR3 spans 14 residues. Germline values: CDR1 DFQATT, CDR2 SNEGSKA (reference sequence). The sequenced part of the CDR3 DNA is TGCAGTGTTTCGACGGGGGAGAGGAGGGACGAG. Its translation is CSVSTGERRDE. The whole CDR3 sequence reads CSVSTGERRDEQYF.

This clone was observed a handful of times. Incomplete CDR3 DNA: TGTGCCAGTAGAAGGTCGGGCGGGTATAATGAAAAA. It codes for CASRRSGGYNEK. The full CDR3 is CASRRSGGYNEKLFF. The chain has TRBV19 and TRBJ1-4; D is unresolved. The read ends 3 residues shy of where the CDR3 ends; the end is completed using the germline J gene. The CDR3 has 15 residues. Per germline, CDR1 LNHDA and CDR2 SQIVND (reference sequence). V dropped 6 bases and J dropped 4 bases, with 15 bases sitting between them.

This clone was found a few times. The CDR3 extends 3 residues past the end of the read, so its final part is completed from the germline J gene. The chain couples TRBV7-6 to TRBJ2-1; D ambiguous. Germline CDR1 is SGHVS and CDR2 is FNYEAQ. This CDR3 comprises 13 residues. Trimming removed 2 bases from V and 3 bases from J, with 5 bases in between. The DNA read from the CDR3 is TGTGCCAGCAGCTTAACCTACTACAATGAG. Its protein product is CASSLTYYNE. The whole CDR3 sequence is CASSLTYYNEQFF.

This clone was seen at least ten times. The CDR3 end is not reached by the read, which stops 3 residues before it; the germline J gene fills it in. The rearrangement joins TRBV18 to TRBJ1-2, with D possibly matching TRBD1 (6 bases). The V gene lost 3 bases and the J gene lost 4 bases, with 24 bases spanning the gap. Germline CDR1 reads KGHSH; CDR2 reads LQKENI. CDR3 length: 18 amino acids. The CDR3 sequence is CASSPLGSSGGRSYGYTF. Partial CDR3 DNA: TGTGCCAGCTCACCCTTGGGATCTTCGGGGGGCAGGAGCTATGGC.

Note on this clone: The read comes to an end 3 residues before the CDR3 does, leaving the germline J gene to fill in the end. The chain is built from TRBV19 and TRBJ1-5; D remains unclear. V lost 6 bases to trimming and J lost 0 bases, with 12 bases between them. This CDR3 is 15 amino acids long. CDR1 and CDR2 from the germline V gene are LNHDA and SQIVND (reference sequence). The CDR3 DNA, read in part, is TGTGCCAGTAGCCGGACTAGAAATAGCAATCAGCCC. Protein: CASSRTRNSNQP. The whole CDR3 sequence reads CASSRTRNSNQPQHF.

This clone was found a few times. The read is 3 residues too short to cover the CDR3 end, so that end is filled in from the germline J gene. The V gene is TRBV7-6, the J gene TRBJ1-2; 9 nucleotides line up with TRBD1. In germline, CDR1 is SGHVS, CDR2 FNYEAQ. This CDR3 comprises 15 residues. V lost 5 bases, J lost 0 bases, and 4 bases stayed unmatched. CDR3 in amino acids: CASSQTGGANYGYTF. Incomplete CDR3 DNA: TGTGCCAGCAGCCAAACAGGGGGCGCTAACTATGGC. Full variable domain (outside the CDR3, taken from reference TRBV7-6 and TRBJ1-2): GAGVSQSPRYKVTKRGQDVALRCDPISGHVSLYWYRQALGQGPEFLTYFNYEAQQDKSGLPNDRFSAERPEGSISTLTIQRTEQRDSAMYRCASSQTGGANYGYTFGSGTRLTVV.

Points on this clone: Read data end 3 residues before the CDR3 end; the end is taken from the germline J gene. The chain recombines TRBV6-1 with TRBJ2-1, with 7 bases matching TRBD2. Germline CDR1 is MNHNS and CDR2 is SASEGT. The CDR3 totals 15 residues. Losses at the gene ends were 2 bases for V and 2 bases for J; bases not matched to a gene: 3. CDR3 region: CASSERGEAYNEQFF. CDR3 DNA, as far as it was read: TGTGCCAGCAGTGAACGGGGGGAAGCCTACAATGAG.

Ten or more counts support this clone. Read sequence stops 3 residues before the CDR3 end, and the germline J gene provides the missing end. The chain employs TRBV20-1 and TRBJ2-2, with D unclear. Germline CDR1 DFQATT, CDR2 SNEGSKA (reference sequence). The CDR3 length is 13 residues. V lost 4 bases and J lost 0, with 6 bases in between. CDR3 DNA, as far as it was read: TGCAGTGCTACCAGGCCGAACACCGGGGAG. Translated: CSATRPNTGE. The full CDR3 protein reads CSATRPNTGELFF.

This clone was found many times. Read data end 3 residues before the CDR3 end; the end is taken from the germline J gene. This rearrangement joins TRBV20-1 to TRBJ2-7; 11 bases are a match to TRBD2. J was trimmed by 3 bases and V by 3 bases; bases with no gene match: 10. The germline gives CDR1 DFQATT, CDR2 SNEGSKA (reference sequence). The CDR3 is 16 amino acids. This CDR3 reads CSASLTSGRPLYEQYF. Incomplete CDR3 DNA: TGCAGTGCTAGCCTCACTAGCGGGAGACCCCTCTACGAG.

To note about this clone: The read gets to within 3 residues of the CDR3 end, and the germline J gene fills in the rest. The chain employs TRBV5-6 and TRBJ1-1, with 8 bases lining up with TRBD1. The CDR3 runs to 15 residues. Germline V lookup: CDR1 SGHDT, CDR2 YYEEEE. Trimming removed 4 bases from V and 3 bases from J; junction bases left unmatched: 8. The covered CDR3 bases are TGTGCCAGCAGCACGACAGGGGAGGGGGACACTGAA. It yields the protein CASSTTGEGDTE. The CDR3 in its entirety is CASSTTGEGDTEAFF.

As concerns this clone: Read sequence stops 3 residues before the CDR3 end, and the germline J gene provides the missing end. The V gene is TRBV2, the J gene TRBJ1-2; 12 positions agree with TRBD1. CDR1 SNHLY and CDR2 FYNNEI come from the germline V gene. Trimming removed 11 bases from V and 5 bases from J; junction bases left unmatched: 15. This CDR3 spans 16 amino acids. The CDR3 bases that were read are TGTGCCCGACACCGCCCGGGACAGGGGGCGACTTATGGC. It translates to CARHRPGQGATYG. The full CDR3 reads CARHRPGQGATYGYTF.

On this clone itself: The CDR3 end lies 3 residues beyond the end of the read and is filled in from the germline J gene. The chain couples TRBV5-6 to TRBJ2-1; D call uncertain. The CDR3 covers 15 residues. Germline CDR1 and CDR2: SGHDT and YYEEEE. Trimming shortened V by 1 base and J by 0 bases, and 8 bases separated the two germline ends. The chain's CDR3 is CASSLPVSSYNEQFF. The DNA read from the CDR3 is TGTGCCAGCAGCTTGCCGGTAAGCTCCTACAATGAG.

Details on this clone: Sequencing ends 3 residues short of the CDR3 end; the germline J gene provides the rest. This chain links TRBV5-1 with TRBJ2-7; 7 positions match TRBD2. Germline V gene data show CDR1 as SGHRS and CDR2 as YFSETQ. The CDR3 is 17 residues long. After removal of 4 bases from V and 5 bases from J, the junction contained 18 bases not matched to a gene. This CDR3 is CASSTSGGTSPWDEQYF. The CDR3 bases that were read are TGCGCCAGCAGCACCTCCGGGGGGACGTCTCCGTGGGACGAG.

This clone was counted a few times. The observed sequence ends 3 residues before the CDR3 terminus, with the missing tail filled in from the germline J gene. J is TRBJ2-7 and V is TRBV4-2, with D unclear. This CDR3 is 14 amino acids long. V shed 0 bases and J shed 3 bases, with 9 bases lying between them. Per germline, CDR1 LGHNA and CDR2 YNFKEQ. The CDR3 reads CASSQEFEHYEQYF. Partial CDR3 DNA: TGTGCCAGCAGCCAAGAGTTTGAACACTACGAG.

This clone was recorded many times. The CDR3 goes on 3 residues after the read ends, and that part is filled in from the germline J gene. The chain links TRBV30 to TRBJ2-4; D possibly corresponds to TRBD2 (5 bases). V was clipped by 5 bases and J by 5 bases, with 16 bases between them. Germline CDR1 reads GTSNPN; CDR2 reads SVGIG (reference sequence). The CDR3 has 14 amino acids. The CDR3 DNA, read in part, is TGTGCCTGGGCCAGCCGGCAGAGGGAAAACATT. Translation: CAWASRQRENI. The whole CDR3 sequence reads CAWASRQRENIQYF.

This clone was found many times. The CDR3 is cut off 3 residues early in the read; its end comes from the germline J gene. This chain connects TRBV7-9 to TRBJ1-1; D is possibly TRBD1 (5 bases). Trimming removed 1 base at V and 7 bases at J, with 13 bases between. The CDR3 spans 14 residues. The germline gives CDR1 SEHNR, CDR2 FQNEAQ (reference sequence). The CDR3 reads CASSLVTGGVEAFF. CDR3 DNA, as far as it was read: TGTGCCAGCAGCTTAGTGACCGGGGGGGTTGAA. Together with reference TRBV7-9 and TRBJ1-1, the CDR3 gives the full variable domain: DTGVSQNPRHKITKRGQNVTFRCDPISEHNRLYWYRQTLGQGPEFLTYFQNEAQLEKSRLLSDRFSAERPKGSFSTLEIQRTEQGDSAMYLCASSLVTGGVEAFFGQGTRLTVV.

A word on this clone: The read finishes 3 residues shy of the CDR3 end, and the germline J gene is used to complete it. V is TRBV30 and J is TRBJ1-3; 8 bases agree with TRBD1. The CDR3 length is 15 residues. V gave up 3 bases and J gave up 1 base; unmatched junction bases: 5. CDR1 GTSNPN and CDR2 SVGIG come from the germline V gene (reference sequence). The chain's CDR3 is CAWSPTGVSGNTIYF. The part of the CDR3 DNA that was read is TGTGCCTGGAGCCCGACAGGGGTGTCTGGAAACACC.

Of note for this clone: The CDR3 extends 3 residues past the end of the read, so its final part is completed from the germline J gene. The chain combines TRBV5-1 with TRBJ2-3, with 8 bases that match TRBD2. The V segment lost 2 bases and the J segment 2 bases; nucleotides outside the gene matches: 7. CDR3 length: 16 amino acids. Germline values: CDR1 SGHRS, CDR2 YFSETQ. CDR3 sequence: CASSFKGSGVTDTQYF. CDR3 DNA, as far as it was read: TGCGCCAGCAGCTTCAAAGGTAGCGGGGTCACAGATACG. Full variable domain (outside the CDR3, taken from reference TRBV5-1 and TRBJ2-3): KAGVTQTPRYLIKTRGQQVTLSCSPISGHRSVSWYQQTPGQGLQFLFEYFSETQRNKGNFPGRFSGRQFSNSRSEMNVSTLELGDSALYLCASSFKGSGVTDTQYFGPGTRLTVL.

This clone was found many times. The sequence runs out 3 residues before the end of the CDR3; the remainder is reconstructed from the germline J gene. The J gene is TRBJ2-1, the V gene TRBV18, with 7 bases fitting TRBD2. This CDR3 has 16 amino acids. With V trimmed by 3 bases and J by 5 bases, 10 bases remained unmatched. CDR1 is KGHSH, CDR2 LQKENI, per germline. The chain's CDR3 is CASSPRSPGGHNEQFF. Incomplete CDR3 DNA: TGTGCCAGCTCACCGAGGTCCCCGGGGGGACACAATGAG.

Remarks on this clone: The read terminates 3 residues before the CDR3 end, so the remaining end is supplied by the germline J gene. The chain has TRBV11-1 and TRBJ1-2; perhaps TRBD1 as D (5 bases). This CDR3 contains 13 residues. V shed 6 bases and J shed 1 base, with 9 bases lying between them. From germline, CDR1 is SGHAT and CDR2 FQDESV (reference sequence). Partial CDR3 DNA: TGTGCCAGCAGTGCAGGGTTTAACTATGGC. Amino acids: CASSAGFNYG. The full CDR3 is CASSAGFNYGYTF.

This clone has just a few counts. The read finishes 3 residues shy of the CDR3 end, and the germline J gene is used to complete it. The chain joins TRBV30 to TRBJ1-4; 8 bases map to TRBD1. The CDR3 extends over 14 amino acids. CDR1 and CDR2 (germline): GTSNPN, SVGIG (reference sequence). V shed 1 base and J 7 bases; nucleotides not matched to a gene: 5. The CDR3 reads CAWSAGGIGEKLFF. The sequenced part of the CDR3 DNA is TGTGCCTGGAGTGCAGGGGGCATCGGTGAAAAA. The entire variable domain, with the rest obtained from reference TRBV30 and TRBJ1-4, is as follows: SQTIHQWPATLVQPVGSPLSLECTVEGTSNPNLYWYRQAAGRGLQLLFYSVGIGQISSEVPQNLSASRPQDRQFILSSKKLLLSDSGFYLCAWSAGGIGEKLFFGSGTQLSVL.

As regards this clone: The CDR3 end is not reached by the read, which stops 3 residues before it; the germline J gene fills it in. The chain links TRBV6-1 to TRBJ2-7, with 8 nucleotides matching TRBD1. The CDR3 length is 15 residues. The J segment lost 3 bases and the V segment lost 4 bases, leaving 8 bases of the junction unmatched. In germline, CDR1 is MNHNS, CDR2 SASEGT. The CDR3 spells CASSGGQGGLYEQYF. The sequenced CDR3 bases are TGTGCCAGCAGTGGCGGACAGGGCGGGCTCTACGAG.

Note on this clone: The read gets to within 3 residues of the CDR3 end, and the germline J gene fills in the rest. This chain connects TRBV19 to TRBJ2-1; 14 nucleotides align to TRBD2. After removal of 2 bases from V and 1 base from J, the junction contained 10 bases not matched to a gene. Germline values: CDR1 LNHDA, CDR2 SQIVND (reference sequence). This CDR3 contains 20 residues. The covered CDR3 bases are TGTGCCAGTAGTATATCTGGGGGACTAGCGGGAGTTCGTTCCTACAATGAG. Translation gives CASSISGGLAGVRSYNE. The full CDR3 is CASSISGGLAGVRSYNEQFF.

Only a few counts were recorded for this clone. The CDR3 protein is CASSAGLNTQYF. The sequenced part of the CDR3 DNA is TGTGCCAGCAGCGCGGGACTAAATACG. The chain uses TRBV11-2 and TRBJ2-3; 7 nucleotides line up with TRBD2. Sequencing ends 3 residues short of the CDR3 end; the germline J gene provides the rest. The V gene end was trimmed by 5 bases and the J gene end by 7 bases; junction bases not matched to a gene: 3. The CDR3 loop spans 12 amino acids. Germline CDR1 and CDR2: SGHAT and FQNNGV.